This T cell receptor (beta chain) comes out of a study of vaccination and CD4 T cells after COVID-19. This clonotype was recorded once. Its target is unknown. The sample's treatment: approximately nine-day PBMC culture with coronavirus spike peptide pools or control peptides (ViraFEST assay). The Oncomine TCR Beta short-read assay sequenced DNA from cultured CD4+ T cells. TCRdb recomputed calls from the PCR reads with MiXCR, one row per CDR3 protein. The table lists around 13,000 distinct CDR3 sequences, over 60% of them singletons, with about 7% in the top ten. The V gene's germline CDR1 is MNHNS and CDR2 SASEGT. The CDR3 has 13 residues. Trimming stripped 6 bases from V and 9 bases from J, with 12 bases between.

The receptor's source is a human donor who had recovered from COVID-19. The sample was CD4+ T cells from blood, cultured in vitro, taken before SARS-CoV-2 vaccination. The V call is TRBV6-1, the J call TRBJ1-6; no firm D call. The CDR3 nucleotides are TGTGCCAGCAGCCTAAACGTGGGTTCACCCCTCCACTTT. It is translated as CASSLNVGSPLHF.